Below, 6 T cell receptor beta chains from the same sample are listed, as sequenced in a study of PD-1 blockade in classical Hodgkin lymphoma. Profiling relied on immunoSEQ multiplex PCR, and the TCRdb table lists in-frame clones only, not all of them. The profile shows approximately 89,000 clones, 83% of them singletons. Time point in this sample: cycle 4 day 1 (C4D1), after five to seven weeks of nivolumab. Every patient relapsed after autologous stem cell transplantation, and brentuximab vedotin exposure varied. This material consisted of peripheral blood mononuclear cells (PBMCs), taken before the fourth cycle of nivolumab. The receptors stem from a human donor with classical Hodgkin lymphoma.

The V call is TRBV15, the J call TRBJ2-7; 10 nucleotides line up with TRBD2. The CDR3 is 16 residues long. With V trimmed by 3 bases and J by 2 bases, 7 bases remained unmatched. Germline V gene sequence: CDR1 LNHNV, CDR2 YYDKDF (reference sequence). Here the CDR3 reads CATSRLLAGSAYEQYF. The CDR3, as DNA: TGTGCCACCAGCAGGTTACTAGCGGGATCTGCCTACGAGCAGTACTTC.

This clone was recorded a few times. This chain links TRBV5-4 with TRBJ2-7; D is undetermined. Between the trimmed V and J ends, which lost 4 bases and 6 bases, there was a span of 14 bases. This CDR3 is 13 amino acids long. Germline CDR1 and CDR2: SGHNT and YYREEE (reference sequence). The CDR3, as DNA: TGTGCCAGCAGCCCGGAGCCACTTGGCGAGCAGTACTTC. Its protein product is CASSPEPLGEQYF.

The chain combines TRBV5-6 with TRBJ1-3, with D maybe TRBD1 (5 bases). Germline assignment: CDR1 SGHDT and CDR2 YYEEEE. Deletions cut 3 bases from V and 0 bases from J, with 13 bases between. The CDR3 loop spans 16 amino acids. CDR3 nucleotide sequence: TGTGCCAGCAGCTATCCAGGGAAGGGCTCTGGAAACACCATATATTTT. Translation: CASSYPGKGSGNTIYF.

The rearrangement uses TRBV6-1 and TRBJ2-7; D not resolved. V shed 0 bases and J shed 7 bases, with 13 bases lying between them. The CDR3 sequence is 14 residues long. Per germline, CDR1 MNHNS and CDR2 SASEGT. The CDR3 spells CASSEAPSPMEQYF. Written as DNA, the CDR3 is TGTGCCAGCAGTGAAGCGCCGTCCCCCATGGAGCAGTACTTC.

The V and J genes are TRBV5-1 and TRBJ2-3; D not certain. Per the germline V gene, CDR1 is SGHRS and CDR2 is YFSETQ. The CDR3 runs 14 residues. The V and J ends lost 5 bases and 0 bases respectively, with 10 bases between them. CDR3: CASSAMGSTDTQYF. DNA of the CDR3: TGCGCCAGCAGTGCTATGGGTAGCACAGATACGCAGTATTTT.

For the CDR3, the DNA is TGTGCCAGTACCCTGACTAGCGGGACCTACAATGAGCAGTTCTTC. This encodes CASTLTSGTYNEQFF. The genes are TRBV19 and TRBJ2-1; 11 nucleotides align to TRBD2. Germline trimming cut 7 bases from V and 2 bases from J; bases unmatched to any gene: 4. This CDR3 is 15 amino acids long. Looked up from germline, CDR1 is LNHDA and CDR2 is SQIVND (reference sequence).